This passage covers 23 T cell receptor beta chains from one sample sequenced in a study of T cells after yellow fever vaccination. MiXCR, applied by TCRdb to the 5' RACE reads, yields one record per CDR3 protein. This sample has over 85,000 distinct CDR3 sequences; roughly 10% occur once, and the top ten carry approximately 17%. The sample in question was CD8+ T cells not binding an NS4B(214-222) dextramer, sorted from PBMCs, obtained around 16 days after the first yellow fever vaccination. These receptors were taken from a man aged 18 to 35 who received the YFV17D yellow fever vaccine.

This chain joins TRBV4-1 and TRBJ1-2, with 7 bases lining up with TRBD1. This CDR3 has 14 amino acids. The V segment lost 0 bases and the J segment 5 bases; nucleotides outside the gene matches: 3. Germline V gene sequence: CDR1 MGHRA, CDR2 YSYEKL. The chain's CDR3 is CASSQDSGGYGYTF. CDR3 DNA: TGCGCCAGCAGCCAAGATTCAGGGGGGTATGGCTACACCTTC.

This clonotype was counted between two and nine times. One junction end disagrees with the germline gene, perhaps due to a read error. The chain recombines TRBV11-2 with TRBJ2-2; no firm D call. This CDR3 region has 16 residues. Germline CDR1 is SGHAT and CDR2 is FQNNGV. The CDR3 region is CASSLVSLPNAGELFF. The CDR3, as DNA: TGTGCCAGCAGCTTAGTTAGTCTACCGAACGCCGGGGAGCTGTTTTTT. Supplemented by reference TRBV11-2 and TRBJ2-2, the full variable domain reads EAGVAQSPRYKIIEKRQSVAFWCNPISGHATLYWYQQILGQGPKLLIQFQNNGVVDDSQLPKDRFSAERLKGVDSTLKIQPAKLEDSAVYLCASSLVSLPNAGELFFGEGSRLTVL.

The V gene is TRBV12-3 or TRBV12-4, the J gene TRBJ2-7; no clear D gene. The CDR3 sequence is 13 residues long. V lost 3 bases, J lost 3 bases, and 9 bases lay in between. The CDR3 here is CASSFMGFYEQYF. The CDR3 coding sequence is TGTGCCAGCAGTTTTATGGGGTTCTACGAGCAGTACTTC.

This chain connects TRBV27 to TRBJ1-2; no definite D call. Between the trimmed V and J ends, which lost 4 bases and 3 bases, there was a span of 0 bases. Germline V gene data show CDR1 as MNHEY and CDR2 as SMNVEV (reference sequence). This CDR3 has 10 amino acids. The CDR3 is CASSYYGYTF. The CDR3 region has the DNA TGTGCCAGCAGTTACTATGGCTACACCTTC.

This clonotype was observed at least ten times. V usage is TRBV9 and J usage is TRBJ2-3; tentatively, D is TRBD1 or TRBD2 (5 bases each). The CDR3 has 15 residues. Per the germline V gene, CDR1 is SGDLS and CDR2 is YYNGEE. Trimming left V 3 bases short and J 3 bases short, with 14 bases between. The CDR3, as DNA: TGTGCCAGCAGCGACGGGACCGATGGAACAGATACGCAGTATTTT. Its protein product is CASSDGTDGTDTQYF.

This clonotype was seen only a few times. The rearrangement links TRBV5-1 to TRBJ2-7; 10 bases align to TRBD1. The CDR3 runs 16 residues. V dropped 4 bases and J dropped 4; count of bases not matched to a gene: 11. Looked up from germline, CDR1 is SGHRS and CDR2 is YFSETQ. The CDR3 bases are TGCGCCAGCAGCATCCCGGGACAGGGGATTTTGTACGAGCAGTACTTC. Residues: CASSIPGQGILYEQYF.

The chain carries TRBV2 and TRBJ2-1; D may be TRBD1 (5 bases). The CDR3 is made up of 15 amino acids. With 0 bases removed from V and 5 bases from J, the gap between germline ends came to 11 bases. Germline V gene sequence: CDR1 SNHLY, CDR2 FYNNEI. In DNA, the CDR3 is TGTGCCAGCAGTGAAGCGGGCCCCAGGGACAATGAGCAGTTCTTC. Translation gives CASSEAGPRDNEQFF.

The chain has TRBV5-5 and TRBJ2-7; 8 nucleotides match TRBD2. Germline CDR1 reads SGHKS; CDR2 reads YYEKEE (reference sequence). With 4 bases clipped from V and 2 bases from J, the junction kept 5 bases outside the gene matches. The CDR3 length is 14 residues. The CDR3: CASSSPGLAYEQYF. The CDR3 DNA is TGTGCCAGCAGCAGCCCGGGACTAGCCTACGAGCAGTACTTC.

The CDR3 nucleotides are TGTGCCAGCAGTAACAGAGTGGATACCCATCAGCCCCAGCATTTT. Translated, it gives CASSNRVDTHQPQHF. The chain recombines TRBV6-5 with TRBJ1-5, with D hard to call. The CDR3 runs 15 residues. Trimming took 5 bases from V and 5 from J, leaving 16 bases between them. Germline CDR1 reads MNHEY; CDR2 reads SVGAGI.

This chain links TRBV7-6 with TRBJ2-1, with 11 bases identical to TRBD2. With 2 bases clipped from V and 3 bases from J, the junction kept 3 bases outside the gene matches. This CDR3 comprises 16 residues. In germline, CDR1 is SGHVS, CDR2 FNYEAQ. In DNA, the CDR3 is TGTGCCAGCAGCTTACTTAGCGGGGGGGGCTACAATGAGCAGTTCTTC. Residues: CASSLLSGGGYNEQFF.

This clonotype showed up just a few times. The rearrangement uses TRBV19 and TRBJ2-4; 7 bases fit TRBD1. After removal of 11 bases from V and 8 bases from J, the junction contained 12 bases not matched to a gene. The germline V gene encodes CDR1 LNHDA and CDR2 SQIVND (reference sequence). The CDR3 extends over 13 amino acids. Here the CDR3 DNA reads TGTGCCTCCGGAAGACAGGGAAGACACATTCAGTACTTC. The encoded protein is CASGRQGRHIQYF.

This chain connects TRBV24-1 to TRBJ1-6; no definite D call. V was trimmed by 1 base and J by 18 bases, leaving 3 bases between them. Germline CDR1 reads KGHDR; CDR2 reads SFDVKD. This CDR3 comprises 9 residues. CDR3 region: CATSDLSHF. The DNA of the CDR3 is TGTGCCACCAGTGATTTATCCCACTTT.

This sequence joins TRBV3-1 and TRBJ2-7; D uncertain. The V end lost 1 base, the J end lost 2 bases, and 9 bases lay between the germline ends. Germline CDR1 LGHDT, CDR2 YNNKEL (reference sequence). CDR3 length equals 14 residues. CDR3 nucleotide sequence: TGTGCCAGCAGCCAAGGGGGTGTTACCTACGAGCAGTACTTC. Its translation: CASSQGGVTYEQYF.

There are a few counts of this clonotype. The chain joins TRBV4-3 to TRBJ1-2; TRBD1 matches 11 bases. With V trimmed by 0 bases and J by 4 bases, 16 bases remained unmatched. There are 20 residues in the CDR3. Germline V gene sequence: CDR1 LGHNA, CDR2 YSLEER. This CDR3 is CASSQDRGDWTGGRSYGYTF. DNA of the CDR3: TGCGCCAGCAGCCAAGATCGGGGGGACTGGACAGGGGGCCGGAGCTATGGCTACACCTTC.

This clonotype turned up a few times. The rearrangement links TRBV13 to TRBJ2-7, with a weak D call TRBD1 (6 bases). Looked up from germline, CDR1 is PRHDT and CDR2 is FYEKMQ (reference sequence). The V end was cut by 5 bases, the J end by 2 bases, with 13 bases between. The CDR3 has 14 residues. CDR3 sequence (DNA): TGTGCCAGCAGCCACCAGGGGCGCCCCTACGAGCAGTACTTC. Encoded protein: CASSHQGRPYEQYF.

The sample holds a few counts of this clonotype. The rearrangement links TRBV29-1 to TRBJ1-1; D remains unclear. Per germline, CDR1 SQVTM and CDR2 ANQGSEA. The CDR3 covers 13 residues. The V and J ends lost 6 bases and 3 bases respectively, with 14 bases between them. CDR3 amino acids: CSVESPRDTEAFF. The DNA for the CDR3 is TGCAGCGTCGAAAGTCCGAGGGACACTGAAGCTTTCTTT.

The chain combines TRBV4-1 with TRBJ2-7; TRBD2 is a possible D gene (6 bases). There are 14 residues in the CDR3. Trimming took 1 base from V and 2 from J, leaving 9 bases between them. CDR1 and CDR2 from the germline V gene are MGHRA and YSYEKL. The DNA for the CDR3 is TGCGCCAGCAGCCAAGGGGCGGGGACCTACGAGCAGTACGTC. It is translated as CASSQGAGTYEQYV.

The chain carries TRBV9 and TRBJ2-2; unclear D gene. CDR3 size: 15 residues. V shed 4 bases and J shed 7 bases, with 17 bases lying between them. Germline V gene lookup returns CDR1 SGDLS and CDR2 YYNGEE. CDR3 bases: TGTGCCAGCAGCCCCGGTCGAGGAGTTGGCGGGGAGCTGTTTTTT. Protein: CASSPGRGVGGELFF.

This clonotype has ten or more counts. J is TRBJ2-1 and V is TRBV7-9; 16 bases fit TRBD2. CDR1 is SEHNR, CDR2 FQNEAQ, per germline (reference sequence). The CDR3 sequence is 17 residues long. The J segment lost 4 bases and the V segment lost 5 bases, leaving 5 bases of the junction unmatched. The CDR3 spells CASSLGTSGGAYNEQFF. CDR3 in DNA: TGTGCCAGCAGCCTCGGGACTAGCGGGGGGGCTTACAATGAGCAGTTCTTC.

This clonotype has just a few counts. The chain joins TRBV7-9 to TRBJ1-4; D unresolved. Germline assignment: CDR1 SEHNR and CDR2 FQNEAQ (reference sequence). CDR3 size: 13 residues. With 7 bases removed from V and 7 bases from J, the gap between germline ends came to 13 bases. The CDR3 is CASTSAPTEKLFF. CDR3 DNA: TGTGCCAGCACCTCAGCCCCGACTGAAAAACTGTTTTTT. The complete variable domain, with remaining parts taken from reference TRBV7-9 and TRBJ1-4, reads DTGVSQNPRHKITKRGQNVTFRCDPISEHNRLYWYRQTLGQGPEFLTYFQNEAQLEKSRLLSDRFSAERPKGSFSTLEIQRTEQGDSAMYLCASTSAPTEKLFFGSGTQLSVL.

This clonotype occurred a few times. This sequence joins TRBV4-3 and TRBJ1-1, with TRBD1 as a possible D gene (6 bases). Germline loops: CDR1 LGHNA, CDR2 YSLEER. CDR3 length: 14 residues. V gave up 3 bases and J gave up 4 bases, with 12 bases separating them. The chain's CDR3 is CASSHVGGSTEAFF. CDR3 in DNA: TGCGCCAGCAGCCACGTAGGGGGTAGCACTGAAGCTTTCTTT.

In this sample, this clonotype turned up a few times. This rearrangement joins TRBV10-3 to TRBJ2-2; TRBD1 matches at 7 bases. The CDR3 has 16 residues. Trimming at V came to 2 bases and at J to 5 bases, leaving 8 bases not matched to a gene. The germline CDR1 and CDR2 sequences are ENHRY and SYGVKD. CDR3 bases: TGTGCCATCAGTGAGAGGAGACAGGGTGTGACCGGGGAGCTGTTTTTT. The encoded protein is CAISERRQGVTGELFF.

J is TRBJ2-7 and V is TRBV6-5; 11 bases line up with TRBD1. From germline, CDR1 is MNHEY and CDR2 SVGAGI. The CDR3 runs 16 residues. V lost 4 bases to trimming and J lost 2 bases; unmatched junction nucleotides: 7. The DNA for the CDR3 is TGTGCCAGCAGTTTTTTCCCGGACAGGGGGCCCTACGAGCAGTACTTC. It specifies CASSFFPDRGPYEQYF.